The 14 T cell receptor beta chains in this list originate from one sample, sequenced in a study of post-analysis software for immune sequencing data. Whole-study findings and limits: A handful of TRBV segments were significantly more frequent in patients than in controls. TRBV5-6, TRBV5-1 and TRBV20-1 were among these segments.

These receptors have no identified antigens. Prepared libraries of TCR beta cDNA carried unique molecular identifiers. TCRdb re-called the PCR reads through MiXCR, storing one row per CDR3 protein. Here the sample spans under 900,000 distinct CDR3 sequences, approximately 57% being singletons. The source material was blood. These receptors were collected from a girl between 5 and 17 years old with multiple sclerosis.

The chain links TRBV29-1 to TRBJ2-1; D uncertain. CDR3 size: 10 residues. V was cut by 4 bases and J by 9 bases, with 7 bases left in between. Germline V gene data show CDR1 as SQVTM and CDR2 as ANQGSEA. CDR3 coding DNA: TGCAGCGTTGTCTTCGGTGAGCAGTTCTTC. It translates to CSVVFGEQFF.

The chain employs TRBV6-6 and TRBJ2-3; 13 nucleotides line up with TRBD2. The germline V gene encodes CDR1 MNHNY and CDR2 SVGAGI (reference sequence). V shed 6 bases, J shed 4 bases, and the junction held 10 bases outside the gene matches. The CDR3 extends over 17 amino acids. CDR3 amino acids: CASRSRTSGGAADTQYF. CDR3 nucleotide sequence: TGTGCCAGCAGAAGCCGAACTAGCGGGGGGGCCGCAGATACGCAGTATTTT.

V gene TRBV10-3 combines with J gene TRBJ2-7; 10 positions match TRBD1. V gave up 10 bases and J gave up 1 base; unmatched junction bases: 7. The CDR3 extends over 14 amino acids. Germline lookup yields CDR1 ENHRY and CDR2 SYGVKD. The CDR3: CATKGQGGSYEQYF. CDR3 DNA sequence: TGTGCCACCAAAGGACAGGGGGGATCCTACGAGCAGTACTTC.

This clonotype was seen more than once but under ten times. This chain uses TRBV20-1 with TRBJ2-1; 11 bases are a match to TRBD2. The CDR3 length is 18 residues. From germline, CDR1 is DFQATT and CDR2 SNEGSKA (reference sequence). The V gene end was trimmed by 6 bases and the J gene end by 0 bases; junction bases not matched to a gene: 13. As DNA, the CDR3 is TGCAGTGCGACGGGACTAGCGGCACCTATAAGCTCCTACAATGAGCAGTTCTTC. This codes for CSATGLAAPISSYNEQFF.

The chain combines TRBV12-3 or TRBV12-4 with TRBJ1-2; no clear D gene. Trimming cost V 4 bases and J 4 bases, with 10 bases left between them. The CDR3 is 13 amino acids. CDR3 protein: CASSSEGRYGYTF. CDR3 bases: TGTGCCAGCAGTTCGGAGGGTCGCTATGGCTACACCTTC.

The rearrangement joins TRBV4-1 to TRBJ1-2; the match to TRBD1 covers 11 bases. The ends lost 2 bases at V and 10 bases at J; junction bases unmatched: 15. The CDR3 spans 17 residues. From germline, CDR1 is MGHRA and CDR2 YSYEKL. CDR3 loop: CASSQLILTGTGGHYTF. CDR3 DNA sequence: TGCGCCAGCAGCCAACTAATACTTACCGGGACAGGGGGGCACTACACCTTC.

The CDR3 is CASSEGRTKLGEQYF. In DNA form, the CDR3 reads TGTGCCAGCAGTGAAGGGAGAACTAAATTGGGCGAGCAGTACTTC. The chain carries TRBV2 and TRBJ2-7; no firm D call. The CDR3 extends over 15 amino acids. V was trimmed by 1 base and J by 6 bases, leaving 16 bases between them. Germline V lookup: CDR1 SNHLY, CDR2 FYNNEI.

This clonotype was seen more than once but under ten times. The CDR3 DNA follows: TGTGCCAGCAGCTTGGCGGGGAGGAGCTCCTACGAGCAGTACTTC. Its protein is CASSLAGRSSYEQYF. The V and J genes are TRBV5-6 and TRBJ2-7, with D perhaps TRBD2 (6 bases). This CDR3 has 15 amino acids. In germline, CDR1 is SGHDT, CDR2 YYEEEE. V lost 0 bases and J lost 0, with 10 bases in between.

The chain is built from TRBV5-1 and TRBJ1-4; D is uncertain. The CDR3 is 16 amino acids. Trimming removed 0 bases from V and 0 bases from J, with 9 bases in between. CDR1 and CDR2 from the germline V gene are SGHRS and YFSETQ. The CDR3 spells CASSLGQIATNEKLFF. Written as DNA, the CDR3 is TGCGCCAGCAGCTTGGGGCAGATCGCAACTAATGAAAAACTGTTTTTT.

The rearrangement uses TRBV6-5 and TRBJ1-5; D might be TRBD1 (5 bases). Germline CDR1 reads MNHEY; CDR2 reads SVGAGI. V lost 6 bases to trimming and J lost 6 bases, with 21 bases between them. This CDR3 region has 16 residues. This CDR3 reads CASRDLGREGTQPQHF. The CDR3 region has the DNA TGTGCCAGCAGAGACCTGGGCAGGGAGGGAACTCAGCCCCAGCATTTT.

CDR3 bases: TGTGCCAGCAGCCAGGGACTGGACTACTACAATGAGCAGTTCTTC. It is translated as CASSQGLDYYNEQFF. The chain combines TRBV6-2 or TRBV6-3 with TRBJ2-1, with D possibly TRBD2 on 6 matching bases. Germline V gene lookup returns CDR1 MNHEY and CDR2 SVGEGT. The CDR3 spans 15 residues. Trimming removed 6 bases at V and 3 bases at J, with 15 bases between.

The gene calls are TRBV20-1 and TRBJ2-7; 8 nucleotides align to TRBD2. This CDR3 spans 15 amino acids. Trimming at V came to 3 bases and at J to 5 bases, leaving 12 bases not matched to a gene. Germline V gene data show CDR1 as DFQATT and CDR2 as SNEGSKA (reference sequence). CDR3 nucleotides: TGCAGTGCTAGTCGGACTAGCAAGCGGCCCCACGAGCAGTACTTC. It specifies CSASRTSKRPHEQYF.

This clonotype was observed at least ten times. The chain uses TRBV20-1 and TRBJ2-5, with D perhaps matching TRBD1 (6 bases). V lost 5 bases and J lost 4, with 23 bases in between. This CDR3 has 16 residues. CDR1 and CDR2 (germline): DFQATT, SNEGSKA (reference sequence). CDR3 DNA sequence: TGCAGTGCTCCAATCGTACAGACAGGACCCCCAGAGACCCAGTACTTC. This encodes CSAPIVQTGPPETQYF.

The chain recombines TRBV29-1 with TRBJ1-1; D not resolved. This CDR3 is 14 amino acids long. Trimming took 6 bases from V and 0 from J, leaving 14 bases between them. Germline V gives CDR1 SQVTM, CDR2 ANQGSEA. In nucleotides, the CDR3 is TGCAGCGTCCTTCCCCCCCACATGAACACTGAAGCTTTCTTT. Translation gives CSVLPPHMNTEAFF.